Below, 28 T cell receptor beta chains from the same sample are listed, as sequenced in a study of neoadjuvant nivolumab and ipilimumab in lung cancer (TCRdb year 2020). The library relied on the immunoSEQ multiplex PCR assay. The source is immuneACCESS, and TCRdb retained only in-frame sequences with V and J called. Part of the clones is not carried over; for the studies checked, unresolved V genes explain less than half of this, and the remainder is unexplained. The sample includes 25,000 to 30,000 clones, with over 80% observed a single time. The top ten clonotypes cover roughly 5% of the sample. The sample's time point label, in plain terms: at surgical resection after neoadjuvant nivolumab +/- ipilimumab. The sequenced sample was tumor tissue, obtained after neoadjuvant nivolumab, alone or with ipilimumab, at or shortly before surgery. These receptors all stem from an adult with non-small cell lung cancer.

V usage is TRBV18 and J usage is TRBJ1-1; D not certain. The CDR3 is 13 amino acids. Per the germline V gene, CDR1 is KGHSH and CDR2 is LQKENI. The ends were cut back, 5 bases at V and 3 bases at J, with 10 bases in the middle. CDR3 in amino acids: CASSTTMDTEAFF. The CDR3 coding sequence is TGTGCCAGCTCAACTACCATGGACACTGAAGCTTTCTTT.

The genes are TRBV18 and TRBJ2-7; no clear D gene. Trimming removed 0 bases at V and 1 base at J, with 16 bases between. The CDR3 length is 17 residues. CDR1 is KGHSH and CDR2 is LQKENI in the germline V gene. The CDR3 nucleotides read TGTGCCAGCTCACCACCGTGGGAAATAGCCTCTTCCTACGAGCAGTACTTC. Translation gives CASSPPWEIASSYEQYF.

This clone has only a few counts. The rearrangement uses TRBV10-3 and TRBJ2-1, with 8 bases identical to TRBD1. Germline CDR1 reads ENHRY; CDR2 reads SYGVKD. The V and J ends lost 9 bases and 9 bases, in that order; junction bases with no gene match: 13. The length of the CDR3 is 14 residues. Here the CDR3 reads CAIDPGQESGEQFF. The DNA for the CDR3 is TGTGCCATAGATCCGGGACAGGAATCGGGTGAGCAGTTCTTC.

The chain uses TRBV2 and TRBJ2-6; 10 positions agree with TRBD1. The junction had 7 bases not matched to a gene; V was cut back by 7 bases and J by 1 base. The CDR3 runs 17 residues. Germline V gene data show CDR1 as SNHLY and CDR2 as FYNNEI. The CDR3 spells CASTLGQGNSGANVLTF. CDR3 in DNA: TGTGCCAGCACGCTGGGACAGGGGAATTCTGGGGCCAACGTCCTGACTTTC.

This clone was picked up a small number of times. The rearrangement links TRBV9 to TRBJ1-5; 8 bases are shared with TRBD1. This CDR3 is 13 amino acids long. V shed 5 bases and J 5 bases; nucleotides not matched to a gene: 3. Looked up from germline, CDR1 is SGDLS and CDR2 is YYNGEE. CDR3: CASSRQGYQPQHF. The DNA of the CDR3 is TGTGCCAGCAGTCGACAGGGGTATCAGCCCCAGCATTTT.

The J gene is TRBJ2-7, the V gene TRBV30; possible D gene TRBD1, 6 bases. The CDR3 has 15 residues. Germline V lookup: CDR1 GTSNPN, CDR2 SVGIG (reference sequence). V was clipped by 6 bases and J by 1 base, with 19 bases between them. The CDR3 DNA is TGTGCCTGCCTACCACAGGGTAAACTATCCTACGAGCAGTACTTC. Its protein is CACLPQGKLSYEQYF.

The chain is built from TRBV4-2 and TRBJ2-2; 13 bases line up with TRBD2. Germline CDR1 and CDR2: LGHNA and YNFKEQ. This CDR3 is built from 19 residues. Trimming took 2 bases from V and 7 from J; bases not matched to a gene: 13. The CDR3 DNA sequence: TGTGCCAGCAGCCAACTAAGAGGACTAGCGGGAGAAGGTGACGGGGAGCTGTTTTTT. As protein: CASSQLRGLAGEGDGELFF.

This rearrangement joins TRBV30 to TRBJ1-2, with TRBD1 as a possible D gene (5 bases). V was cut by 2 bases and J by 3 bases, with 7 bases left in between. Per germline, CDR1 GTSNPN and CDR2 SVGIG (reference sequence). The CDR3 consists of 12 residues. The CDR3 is CAWSSGDYGYTF. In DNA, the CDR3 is TGTGCCTGGAGTTCGGGGGACTATGGCTACACCTTC.

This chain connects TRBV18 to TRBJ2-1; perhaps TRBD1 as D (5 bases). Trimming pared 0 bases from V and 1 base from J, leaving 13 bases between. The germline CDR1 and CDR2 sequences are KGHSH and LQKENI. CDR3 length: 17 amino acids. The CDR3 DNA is TGTGCCAGCTCACCACCCTTTCAGGGTTCATCCTACAATGAGCAGTTCTTC. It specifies CASSPPFQGSSYNEQFF.

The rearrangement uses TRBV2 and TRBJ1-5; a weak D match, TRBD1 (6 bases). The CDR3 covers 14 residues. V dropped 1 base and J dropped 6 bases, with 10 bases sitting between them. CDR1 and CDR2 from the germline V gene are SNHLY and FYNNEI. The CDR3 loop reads CASSEVQGGQPQHF. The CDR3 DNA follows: TGTGCCAGCAGTGAAGTACAGGGTGGTCAGCCCCAGCATTTT.

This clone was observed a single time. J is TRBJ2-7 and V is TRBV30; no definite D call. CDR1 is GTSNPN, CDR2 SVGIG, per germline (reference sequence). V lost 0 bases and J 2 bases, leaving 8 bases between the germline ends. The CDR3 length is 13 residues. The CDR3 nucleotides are TGTGCCTGGAGTGTACATCTAACCTACGAGCAGTACTTC. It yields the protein CAWSVHLTYEQYF.

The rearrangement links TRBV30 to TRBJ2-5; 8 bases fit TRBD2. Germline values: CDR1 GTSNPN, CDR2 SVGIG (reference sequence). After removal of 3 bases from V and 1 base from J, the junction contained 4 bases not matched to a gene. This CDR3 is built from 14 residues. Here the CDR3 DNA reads TGTGCCTGGAGCGCCGGGGGGGCCCAAGAGACCCAGTACTTC. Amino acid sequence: CAWSAGGAQETQYF. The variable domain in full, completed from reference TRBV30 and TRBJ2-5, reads SQTIHQWPATLVQPVGSPLSLECTVEGTSNPNLYWYRQAAGRGLQLLFYSVGIGQISSEVPQNLSASRPQDRQFILSSKKLLLSDSGFYLCAWSAGGAQETQYFGPGTRLLVL.

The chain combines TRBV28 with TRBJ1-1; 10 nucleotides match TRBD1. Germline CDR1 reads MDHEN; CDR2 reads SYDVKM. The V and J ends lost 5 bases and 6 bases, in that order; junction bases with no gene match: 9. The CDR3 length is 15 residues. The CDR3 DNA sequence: TGTGCCAGCAGTCCCCGGGACAGGGGAGTAGCTGAAGCTTTCTTT. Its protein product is CASSPRDRGVAEAFF.

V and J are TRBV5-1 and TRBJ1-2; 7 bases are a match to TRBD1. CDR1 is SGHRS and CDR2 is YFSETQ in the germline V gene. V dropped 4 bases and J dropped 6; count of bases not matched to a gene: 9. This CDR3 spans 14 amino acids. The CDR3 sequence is CASSPGRTGDGYTF. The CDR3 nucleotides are TGCGCCAGCAGCCCTGGGAGAACAGGGGATGGCTACACCTTC.

The CDR3 DNA reads as TGTGCCAGCAGGTCGGGACAGGCCGAGATAGTGTTCCACTTT. Translated, it gives CASRSGQAEIVFHF. The V and J genes are TRBV6-6 and TRBJ1-6; 8 bases map to TRBD1. Germline V gives CDR1 MNHNY, CDR2 SVGAGI (reference sequence). The CDR3 is 14 amino acids. V was pared by 6 bases and J by 17 bases, with 15 bases of the junction left unmatched.

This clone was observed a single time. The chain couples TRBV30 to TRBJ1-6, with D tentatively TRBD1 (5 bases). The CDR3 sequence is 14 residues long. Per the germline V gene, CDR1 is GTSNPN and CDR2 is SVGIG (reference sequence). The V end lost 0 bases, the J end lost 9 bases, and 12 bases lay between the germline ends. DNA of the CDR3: TGTGCCTGGAGTGTCGGGACGGTTGGTTCACCCCTCCACTTT. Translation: CAWSVGTVGSPLHF.

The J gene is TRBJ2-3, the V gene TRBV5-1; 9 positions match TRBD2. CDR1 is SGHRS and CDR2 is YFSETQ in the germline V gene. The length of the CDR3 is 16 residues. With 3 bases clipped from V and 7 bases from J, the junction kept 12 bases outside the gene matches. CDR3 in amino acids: CASSWDYGGGAYTQYF. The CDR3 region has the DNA TGCGCCAGCAGCTGGGATTATGGCGGGGGGGCATATACGCAGTATTTT.

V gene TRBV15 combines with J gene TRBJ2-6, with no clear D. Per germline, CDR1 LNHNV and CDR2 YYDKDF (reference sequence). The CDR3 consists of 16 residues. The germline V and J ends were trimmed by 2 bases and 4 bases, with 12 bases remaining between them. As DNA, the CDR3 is TGTGCCACCAGCAGACCGCCCGAGACGGGGGCCAACGTCCTGACTTTC. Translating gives CATSRPPETGANVLTF.

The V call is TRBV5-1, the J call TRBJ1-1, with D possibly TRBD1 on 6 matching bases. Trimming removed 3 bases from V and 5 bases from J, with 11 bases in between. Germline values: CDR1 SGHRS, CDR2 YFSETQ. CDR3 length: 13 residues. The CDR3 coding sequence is TGCGCCAGCAGCTACAACACAGGGACTGAAGCTTTCTTT. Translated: CASSYNTGTEAFF.

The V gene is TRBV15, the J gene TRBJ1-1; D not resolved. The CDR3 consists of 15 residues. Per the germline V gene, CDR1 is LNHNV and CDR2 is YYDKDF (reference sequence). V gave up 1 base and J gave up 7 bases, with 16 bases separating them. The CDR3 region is CATSRVWGRGDEAFF. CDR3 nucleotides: TGTGCCACCAGCAGAGTTTGGGGTAGAGGAGATGAAGCTTTCTTT.

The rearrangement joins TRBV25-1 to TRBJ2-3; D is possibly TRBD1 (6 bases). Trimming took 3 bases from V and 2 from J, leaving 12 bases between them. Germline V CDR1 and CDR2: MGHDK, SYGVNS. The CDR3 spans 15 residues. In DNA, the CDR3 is TGTGCCAGCAGTGATGTCGCAGGGGCCACAGATACGCAGTATTTT. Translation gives CASSDVAGATDTQYF.

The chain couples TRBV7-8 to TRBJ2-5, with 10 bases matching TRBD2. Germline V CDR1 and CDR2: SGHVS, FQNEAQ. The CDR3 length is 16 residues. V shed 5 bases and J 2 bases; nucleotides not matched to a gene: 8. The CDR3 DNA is TGTGCCAGCAGCCCACTAGCGGGAAGGGGGCAAGAGACCCAGTACTTC. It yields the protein CASSPLAGRGQETQYF.

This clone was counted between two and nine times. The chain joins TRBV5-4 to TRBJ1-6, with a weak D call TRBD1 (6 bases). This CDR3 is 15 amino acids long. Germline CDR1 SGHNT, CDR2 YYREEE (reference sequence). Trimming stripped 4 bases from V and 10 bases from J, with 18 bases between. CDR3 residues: CASSPMTGEDSPLHF. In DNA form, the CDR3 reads TGTGCCAGCAGCCCTATGACAGGAGAAGACTCACCCCTCCACTTT.

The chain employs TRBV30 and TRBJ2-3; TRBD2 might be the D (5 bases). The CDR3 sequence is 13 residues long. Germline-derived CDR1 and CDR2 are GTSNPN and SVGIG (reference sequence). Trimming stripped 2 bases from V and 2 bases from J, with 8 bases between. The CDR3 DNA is TGTGCCTGGAGTTGGGAGAACACAGATACGCAGTATTTT. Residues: CAWSWENTDTQYF.

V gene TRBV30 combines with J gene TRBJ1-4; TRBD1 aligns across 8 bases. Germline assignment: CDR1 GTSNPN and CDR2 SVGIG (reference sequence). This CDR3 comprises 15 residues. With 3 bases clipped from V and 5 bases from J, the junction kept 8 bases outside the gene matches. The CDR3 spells CAWRNKTGANEKLFF. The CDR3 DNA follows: TGTGCCTGGAGGAATAAGACAGGGGCGAATGAAAAACTGTTTTTT.

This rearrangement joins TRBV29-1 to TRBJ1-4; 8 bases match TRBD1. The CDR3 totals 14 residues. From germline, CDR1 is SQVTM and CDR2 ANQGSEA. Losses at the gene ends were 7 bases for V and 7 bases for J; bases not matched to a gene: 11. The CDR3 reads CSAQATGGSEKLFF. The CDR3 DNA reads TGCAGCGCCCAAGCTACAGGGGGGAGTGAAAAACTGTTTTTT.

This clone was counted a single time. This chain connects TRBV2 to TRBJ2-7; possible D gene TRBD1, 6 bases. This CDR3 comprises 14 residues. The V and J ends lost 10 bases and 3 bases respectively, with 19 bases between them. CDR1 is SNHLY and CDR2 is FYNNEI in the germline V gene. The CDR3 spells CATVYWTDHYEQYF. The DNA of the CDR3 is TGTGCCACCGTTTACTGGACAGACCACTACGAGCAGTACTTC.

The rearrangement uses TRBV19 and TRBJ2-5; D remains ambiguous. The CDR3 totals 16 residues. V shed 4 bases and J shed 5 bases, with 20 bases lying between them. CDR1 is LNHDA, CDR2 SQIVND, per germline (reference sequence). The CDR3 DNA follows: TGTGCCAGTAGTAATGGGTTGGGGAAGGCCCGGGAGACCCAGTACTTC. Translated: CASSNGLGKARETQYF. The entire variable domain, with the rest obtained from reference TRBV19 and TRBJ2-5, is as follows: DGGITQSPKYLFRKEGQNVTLSCEQNLNHDAMYWYRQDPGQGLRLIYYSQIVNDFQKGDIAEGYSVSREKKESFPLTVTSAQKNPTAFYLCASSNGLGKARETQYFGPGTRLLVL.